The TCR beta chain under discussion was sequenced for a study of tumor-infiltrating lymphocytes in primary liver carcinoma. Study context: These were node-negative, non-metastatic T1-T3 tumors of 4.2 to 10 cm. Roughly 3.5 to 8 million productive TCRbeta reads came from each sample, comparable across tissue types. Findings and limits, study-wide: Found in all five tumor regions were only about 7.5-25% of top clones.

Researchers generated TCR beta cDNA from about 0.5 ug of total RNA, relying on a constant-region primer. For TCR beta, libraries were produced by three nested multiplex PCR rounds using slightly modified ARM-PCR. The first two PCR rounds, roughly 9 cycles each, used TRBV1-TRBV30 forward primers and a C-beta reverse primer. TCRdb redid the calling of the multiplex PCR reads with MiXCR, one entry per CDR3 protein. Among roughly 78,000 distinct CDR3 sequences listed, 65% to 75% were seen once. CDR1 and CDR2 (germline): MNHNS, SASEGT. The CDR3 has 15 amino acids. Scientists recovered RNA and DNA together from approximately 20-30 mg of unsorted bulk tissue. Patients carried chronic HBV infection without prior treatment. Of note for this clonotype: The antigen is undetermined. One end of the junction varies from germline; a read error may be responsible.

The chain is built from TRBV6-1 and TRBJ2-3, with TRBD2 identical over 11 bases. The sequence was obtained from a woman in her sixties or seventies with primary liver carcinoma and hepatitis B virus infection. Sequenced input: liver tumor tissue from sampling region 4. Subset specified: tumor region T4, right-lateral pole. The DNA of the CDR3 is TGTACCAGCAGGACCTTAGCGGGAGGGGCGGATAGGCAGTATTTT. Translating gives CTSRTLAGGADRQYF.